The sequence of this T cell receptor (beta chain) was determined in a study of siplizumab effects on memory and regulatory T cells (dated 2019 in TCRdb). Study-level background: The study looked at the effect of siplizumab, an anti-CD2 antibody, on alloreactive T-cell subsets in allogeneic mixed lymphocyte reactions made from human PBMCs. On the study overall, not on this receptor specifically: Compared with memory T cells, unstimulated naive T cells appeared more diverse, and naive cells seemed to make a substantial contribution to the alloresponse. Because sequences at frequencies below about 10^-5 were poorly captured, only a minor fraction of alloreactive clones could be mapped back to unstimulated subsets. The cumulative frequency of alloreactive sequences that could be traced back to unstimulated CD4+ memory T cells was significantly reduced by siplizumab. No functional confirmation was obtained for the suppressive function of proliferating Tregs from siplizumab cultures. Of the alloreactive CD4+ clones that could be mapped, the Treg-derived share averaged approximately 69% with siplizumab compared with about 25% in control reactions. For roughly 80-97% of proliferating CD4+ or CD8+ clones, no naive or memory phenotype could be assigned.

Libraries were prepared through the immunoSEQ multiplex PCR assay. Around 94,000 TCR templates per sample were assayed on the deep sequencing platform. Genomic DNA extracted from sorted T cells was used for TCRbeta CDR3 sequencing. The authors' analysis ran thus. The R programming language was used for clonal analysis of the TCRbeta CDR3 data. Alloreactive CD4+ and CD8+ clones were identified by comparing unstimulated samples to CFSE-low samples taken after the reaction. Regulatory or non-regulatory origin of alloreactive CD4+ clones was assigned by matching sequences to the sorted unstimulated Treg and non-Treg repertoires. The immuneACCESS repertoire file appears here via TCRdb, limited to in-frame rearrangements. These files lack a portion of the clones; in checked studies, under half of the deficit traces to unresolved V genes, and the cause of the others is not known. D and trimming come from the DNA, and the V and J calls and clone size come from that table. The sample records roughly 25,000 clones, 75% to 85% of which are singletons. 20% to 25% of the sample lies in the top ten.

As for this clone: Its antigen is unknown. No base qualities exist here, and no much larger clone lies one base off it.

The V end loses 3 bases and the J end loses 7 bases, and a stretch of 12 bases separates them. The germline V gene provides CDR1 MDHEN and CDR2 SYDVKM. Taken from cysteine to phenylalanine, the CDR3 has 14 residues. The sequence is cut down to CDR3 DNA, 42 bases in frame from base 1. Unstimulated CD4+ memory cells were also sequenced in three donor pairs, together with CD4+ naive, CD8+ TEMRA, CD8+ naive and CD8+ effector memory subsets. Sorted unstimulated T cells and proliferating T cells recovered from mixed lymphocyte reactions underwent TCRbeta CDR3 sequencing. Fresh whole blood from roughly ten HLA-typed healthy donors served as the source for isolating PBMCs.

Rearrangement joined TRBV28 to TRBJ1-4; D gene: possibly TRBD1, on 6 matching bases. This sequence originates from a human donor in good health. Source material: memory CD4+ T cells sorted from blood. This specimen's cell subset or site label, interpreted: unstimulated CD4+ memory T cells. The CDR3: CASSFTGRTEKLFF. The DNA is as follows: TGTGCCAGCAGTTTTACAGGGAGGACTGAAAAACTGTTTTTT.